This entry is about one TCR beta chain. There are 12 residues in the CDR3. Trimming cost V 4 bases and J 4 bases, with 8 bases left between them. Germline-derived CDR1 and CDR2 are SGHVS and FNYEAQ. Patients who had autoimmune disease history or got systemic immunosuppression were left out. Samples of blood were obtained at baseline, on cycle 4 day 1, and on cycle 7 day 1. This sample is part of a study of OX40 agonist ivuxolimab in advanced cancers. TCRdb's table, derived via immunoSEQ multiplex PCR, lists solely in-frame clones and lacks some. Here the sample spans about 90,000 clones, just under 90% being singletons.

The clonotype comes from an adult with an advanced solid tumor such as melanoma, head and neck, liver or kidney cancer. The sequenced sample was CD4+ or CD8+ T cells sorted from blood, obtained in a trial of the OX40 agonist ivuxolimab. The chain couples TRBV7-6 to TRBJ2-7; D unresolved. The DNA of the CDR3 is TGTGCCAGCAGCTCCCCCGGTTACGAGCAGTACTTC. Amino acids: CASSSPGYEQYF.